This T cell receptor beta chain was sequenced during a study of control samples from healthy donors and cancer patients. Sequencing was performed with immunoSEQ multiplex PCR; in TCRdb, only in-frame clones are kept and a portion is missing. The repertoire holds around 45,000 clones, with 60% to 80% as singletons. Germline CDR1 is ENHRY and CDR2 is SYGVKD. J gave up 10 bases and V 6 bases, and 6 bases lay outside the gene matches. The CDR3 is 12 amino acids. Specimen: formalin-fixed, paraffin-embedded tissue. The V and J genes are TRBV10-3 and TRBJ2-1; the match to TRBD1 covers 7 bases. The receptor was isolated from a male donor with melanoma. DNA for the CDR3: TGTGCCATCAGGGACAGGCTGGGGGAGCAGTTCTTC. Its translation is CAIRDRLGEQFF.